Given below is one T cell receptor (beta chain) in context. This entry comes from a study of patients and donors after allogeneic stem cell transplantation. CDR3 size: 15 residues. Germline V lookup: CDR1 SGHTA, CDR2 FQGNSA. The ends were cut back, 0 bases at V and 2 bases at J, with 9 bases in the middle. MiXCR, applied by TCRdb to the RT-PCR reads, yields one record per CDR3 protein. The data hold about 200,000 distinct CDR3 sequences, with around two fifths observed a single time. This chain uses TRBV7-2 with TRBJ2-3; weak D call: TRBD2 (6 bases). Material for sequencing was blood, either unsorted or a sorted T cell fraction (not recorded which). The receptor was derived from a human donor who was either an allogeneic HSCT recipient or a stem cell or donor lymphocyte infusion donor (not recorded which). It is not recorded whose cells these are; they may come from a transplant donor. This chain's CDR3 is CASSLAGLNTDTQYF. CDR3 DNA sequence: TGTGCCAGCAGCTTAGCGGGACTTAACACAGATACGCAGTATTTT. Based on the CDR3 plus reference TRBV7-2 and TRBJ2-3, the full variable domain is GAGVSQSPSNKVTEKGKDVELRCDPISGHTALYWYRQSLGQGLEFLIYFQGNSAPDKSGLPSDRFSAERTGGSVSTLTIQRTQQEDSAVYLCASSLAGLNTDTQYFGPGTRLTVL.